A selection of T cell receptor beta chains follows, all from one sample in a study of a mutant IDH1 vaccine in newly diagnosed glioma. No antigen is known for these receptors. Generated by immunoSEQ multiplex PCR, the TCRdb table keeps only in-frame clones and is missing some. The repertoire holds about 65,000 clones, with about four fifths as singletons. This material consisted of PBMCs, taken from a glioma patient whose treatment included an IDH1 peptide vaccine. The source is a man aged 40-50 years with glioma. Both conserved end residues are part of each CDR3.

TRBV30,14,CAWSPGAVNQPQHF
TRBV19,16,CASSTLGTRSGNTIYF
TRBV5-1,15,CASSLDGRPNTEAFF
TRBV28,14,CASRSGTRNQPQHF
TRBV27,14,CASSFQGAGTEAFF
TRBV5-4,16,CASSLAKRDRGHEQYF
TRBV7-2,18,CASSLVHLGGGGYYGYTF
TRBV7-3,12,CASSWGQGGYTF
TRBV18,16,CASSPAPGGKYNEQFF
TRBV29-1,13,CSVVVSGANVLTF
TRBV5-1,13,CASSRTDNYGYTF
TRBV29-1,16,CSVEDPGRGSYNEQFF
TRBV4-2,17,CASSKFEISGTSVEQFF
TRBV19,17,CASSIALLRTGLEGYTF
TRBV12-2,11,CASRQNTEAFF
TRBV6-5,13,CASRHSSGNTIYF
TRBV25-1,13,CASTFSGANVLTF
TRBV6-5,15,CASSYARDGNQPQHF
TRBV4-2,17,CASSQDLSGGLSGELFF
TRBV11-3,15,CASSLGGPGQETQYF
TRBV10-1,15,CASSTRGSGADTQYF
TRBV7-2,14,CASRSVQGSVAQYF
TRBV5-1,15,CASSSNQGLNTEAFF
TRBV6-5,13,CASSTSDRREQYF
TRBV28,18,CASSLRTGRRATNEKLFF
TRBV6-6,13,CASSYGGPNGYTF
TRBV10-3,14,CAIKSGGGADTQYF
TRBV9,19,CASSAVGQRSTPWNSPLHF
TRBV7-2,14,CASSLSGRADTQYF
TRBV7-6,13,CASSTRQANEQFF
TRBV4-2,16,CASSQDGGQGDYGYTF
TRBV10-3,14,CAIRGDFSYNEQFF
TRBV7-8,14,CASKRAGGFETQYF
TRBV4-3,15,CASSPRGQDYSPLHF
TRBV28,15,CASSLGLAGGLEQYF
TRBV15,12,CATSRGPPEAFF
TRBV7-2,15,CASSLDRVKTGELFF
TRBV13,15,CASSLGLAGVETQYF
TRBV7-9,11,CASSPMSEQFF
TRBV4-3,14,CASSQDASRGTQYF
TRBV5-1,18,CASSDFRDTGSGANVLTF
TRBV27,17,CASSLRGTSGPPYEQYF
TRBV6-1,13,CASSDHSRYEQYF
TRBV7-2,14,CASSFQETNTEAFF
TRBV7-2,14,CASSTPGSQDTQYF
TRBV28,14,CASSPQGGAYEQYF
TRBV7-8,13,CASSVPLRETQYF
TRBV9,14,CASSVGGNTGELFF
TRBV10-1,15,CASSEGGQSRYTQYF
TRBV4-2,16,CASSQGVGTVNQPQHF
TRBV6-1,15,CATLLVTGGYSPLHF
TRBV2,16,CASRIQGSQANEKLFF
TRBV29-1,15,CSVGLGRGAPGELFF
TRBV14,21,CASSQEWFGGLPASGINEQFF
TRBV5-4,16,CASSIGNPGLYNEQFF
TRBV27,13,CASRVAGENEQYF
TRBV2,13,CASSVRYQETQYF
TRBV7-2,14,CASSLPGVPGGYTF
TRBV7-2,15,CASSLEQGWNNEQFF
TRBV9,13,CASSVGPQETQYF